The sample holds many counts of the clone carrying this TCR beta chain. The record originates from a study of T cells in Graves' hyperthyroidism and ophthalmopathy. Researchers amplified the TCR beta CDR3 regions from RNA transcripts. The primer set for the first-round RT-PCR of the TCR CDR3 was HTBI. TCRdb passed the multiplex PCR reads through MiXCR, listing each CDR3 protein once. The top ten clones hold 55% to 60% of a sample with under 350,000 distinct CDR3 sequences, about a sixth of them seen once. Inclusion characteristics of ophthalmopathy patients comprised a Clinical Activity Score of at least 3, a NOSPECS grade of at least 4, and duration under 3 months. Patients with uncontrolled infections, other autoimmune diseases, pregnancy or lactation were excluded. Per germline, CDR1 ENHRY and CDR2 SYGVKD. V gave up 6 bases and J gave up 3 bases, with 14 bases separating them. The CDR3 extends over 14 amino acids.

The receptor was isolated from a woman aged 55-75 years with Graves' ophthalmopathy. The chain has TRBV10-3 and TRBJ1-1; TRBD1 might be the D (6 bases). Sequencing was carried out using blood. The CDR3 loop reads CAISTTGPDTEAFF. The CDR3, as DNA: TGTGCCATCAGCACGACAGGCCCGGACACTGAAGCTTTCTTT.